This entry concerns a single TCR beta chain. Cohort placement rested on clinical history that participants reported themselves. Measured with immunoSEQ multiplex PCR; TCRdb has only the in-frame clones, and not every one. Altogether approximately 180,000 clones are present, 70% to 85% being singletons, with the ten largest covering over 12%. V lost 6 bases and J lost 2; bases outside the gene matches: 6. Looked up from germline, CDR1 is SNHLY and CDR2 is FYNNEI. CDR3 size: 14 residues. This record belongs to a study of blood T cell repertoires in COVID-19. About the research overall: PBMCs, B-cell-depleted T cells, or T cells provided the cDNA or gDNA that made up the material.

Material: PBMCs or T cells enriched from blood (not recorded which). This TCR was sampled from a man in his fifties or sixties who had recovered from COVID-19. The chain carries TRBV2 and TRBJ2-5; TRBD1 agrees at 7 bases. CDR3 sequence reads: CASSSGQEQETQYF. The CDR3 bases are TGTGCCAGCAGCTCAGGACAGGAACAAGAGACCCAGTACTTC.